These T cell receptor beta chains were read from a single sample in a study of cytotoxic CD8 clonotypes in ibrutinib-treated CLL. The data were produced by immunoSEQ multiplex PCR, yet TCRdb's version contains in-frame clones alone and is incomplete. The sample lists under 200,000 clones; under 90% were seen once. The sequences come from PBMCs, collected after 24 months of ibrutinib treatment. The receptors derive from a human donor with chronic lymphocytic leukemia. CDR3s include the opening cysteine and the closing phenylalanine or tryptophan.

CDR3 protein: CASSVGFDVEETQYF
J gene: TRBJ2-5
V gene: TRBV9

CDR3 protein: CASGWGSVSSTDTQYF
J gene: TRBJ2-3
V gene: TRBV4-1

CDR3 protein: CASSLIAEYEQYF
J gene: TRBJ2-7
V gene: TRBV7-3

CDR3 protein: CASSFSGMGELFF
J gene: TRBJ2-2
V gene: TRBV5-4

CDR3 protein: CASSLGLVNEQFF
J gene: TRBJ2-1
V gene: TRBV7-8

CDR3 protein: CASSTIGHEQFF
J gene: TRBJ2-1
V gene: TRBV6-5

CDR3 protein: CASSLWSGGRVYYEQYF
J gene: TRBJ2-7
V gene: TRBV5-4

CDR3 protein: CASSSGTSARYEQYF
J gene: TRBJ2-7
V gene: TRBV7-2

CDR3 protein: CASSLSLAGAGEQYF
J gene: TRBJ2-7
V gene: TRBV7-3

CDR3 protein: CASSLLPGNLNEQFF
J gene: TRBJ2-1
V gene: TRBV7-9

CDR3 protein: CASSGQGSTNEKLFF
J gene: TRBJ1-4
V gene: TRBV6-6

CDR3 protein: CASSPRWKGYTF
J gene: TRBJ1-2
V gene: TRBV19

CDR3 protein: CASSQENQETQYF
J gene: TRBJ2-5
V gene: TRBV4-2

CDR3 protein: CASGGQTDSYEQYF
J gene: TRBJ2-7
V gene: TRBV27

CDR3 protein: CASTATTSYEQYF
J gene: TRBJ2-7
V gene: TRBV7-2

CDR3 protein: CAWTPMAKASKYF
J gene: TRBJ2-3
V gene: TRBV30

CDR3 protein: CASSPTSGANVLTF
J gene: TRBJ2-6
V gene: TRBV9

CDR3 protein: CASKGLAGGPYEQYF
J gene: TRBJ2-7
V gene: TRBV7-2

CDR3 protein: CASSPTGGAPAFF
J gene: TRBJ1-1
V gene: TRBV7-7

CDR3 protein: CASSLGTARYSEAFF
J gene: TRBJ1-1
V gene: TRBV5-6

CDR3 protein: CASRGLGKSLNNSPLHF
J gene: TRBJ1-6
V gene: TRBV19

CDR3 protein: CASSQEGQGPNEKLFF
J gene: TRBJ1-4
V gene: TRBV4-3

CDR3 protein: CASSLGGAGNQPQHF
J gene: TRBJ1-5
V gene: TRBV5-4

CDR3 protein: CASSLADYGYTF
J gene: TRBJ1-2
V gene: TRBV5-1

CDR3 protein: CASSERGVRTDTQYF
J gene: TRBJ2-3
V gene: TRBV6-1

CDR3 protein: CASSFPGVNTEAFF
J gene: TRBJ1-1
V gene: TRBV27

CDR3 protein: CASSQDQSMRLRGEKLFF
J gene: TRBJ1-4
V gene: TRBV4-2

CDR3 protein: CASRRGASYNEQFF
J gene: TRBJ2-1
V gene: TRBV19

CDR3 protein: CASSPWGSGRSVEQFF
J gene: TRBJ2-1
V gene: TRBV19

CDR3 protein: CASSFSIPGTPGELFF
J gene: TRBJ2-2
V gene: TRBV7-8